This T cell receptor (beta chain) was identified during a study of T cells in localized non-small cell lung cancer. Study outcomes and limitations: Longer overall survival was associated with a higher density of T cells in the blood.

The trim removed 5 bases at V and 7 bases at J, leaving 15 bases unmatched. The germline V gene encodes CDR1 SGHNT and CDR2 YENEEA. The CDR3 sequence is 16 residues long. The assay was immunoSEQ multiplex PCR, and TCRdb's table has in-frame clones only and misses some. The sample yields about 46,000 clones, around 86% seen once. With respect to this clone: The antigen is undetermined.

This clonotype was sampled from a man aged 40 to 70 with stage III lung adenocarcinoma. The source material was peripheral blood mononuclear cells, sampled before any cancer treatment. The chain uses TRBV11-3 and TRBJ2-3; 7 positions agree with TRBD1. The CDR3: CASSVGTAPLGNTQYF. The DNA of the CDR3 is TGTGCCAGCAGCGTTGGGACAGCGCCGTTGGGGAATACGCAGTATTTT. Complete variable domain (other parts from reference TRBV11-3 and TRBJ2-3): EAGVVQSPRYKIIEKKQPVAFWCNPISGHNTLYWYLQNLGQGPELLIRYENEEAVDDSQLPKDRFSAERLKGVDSTLKIQPAELGDSAVYLCASSVGTAPLGNTQYFGPGTRLTVL.